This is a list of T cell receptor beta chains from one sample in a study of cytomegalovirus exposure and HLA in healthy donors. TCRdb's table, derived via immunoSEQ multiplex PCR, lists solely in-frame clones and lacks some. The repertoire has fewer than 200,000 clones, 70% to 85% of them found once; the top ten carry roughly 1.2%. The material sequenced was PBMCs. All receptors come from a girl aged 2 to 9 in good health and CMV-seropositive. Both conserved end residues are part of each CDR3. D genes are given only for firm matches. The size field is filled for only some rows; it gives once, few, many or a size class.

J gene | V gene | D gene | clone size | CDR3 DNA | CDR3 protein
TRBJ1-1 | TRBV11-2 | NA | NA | TGTGCCAGCAGCGAAAGACAGGAGAGCACTGAAGCTTTCTTT | CASSERQESTEAFF
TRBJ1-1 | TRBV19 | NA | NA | TGTGCCAGTACGCAGGTGTTGAACACTGAAGCTTTCTTT | CASTQVLNTEAFF
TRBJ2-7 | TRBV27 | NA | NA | TGTGCCAGCAGTCTTGCCGGGACTTCTGCCTACGAGCAGTACTTC | CASSLAGTSAYEQYF
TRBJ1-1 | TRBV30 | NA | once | TGTGCCTGGACGCGGTCGGAAACTGAAGCTTTCTTT | CAWTRSETEAFF
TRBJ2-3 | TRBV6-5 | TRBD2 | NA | TGTGCCAGCAGTTACTCGGCTAGCGGGAGTAGAGATACGCAGTATTTT | CASSYSASGSRDTQYF
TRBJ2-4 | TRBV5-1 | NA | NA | TGCGCCAGCAGCCCCGGGGTGCTAGCCAAAAACATTCAGTACTTC | CASSPGVLAKNIQYF
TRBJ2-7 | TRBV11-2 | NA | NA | TGTGCCAGCAGCCAAACTAGTTTTAGGATTTACGAGCAGTACTTC | CASSQTSFRIYEQYF
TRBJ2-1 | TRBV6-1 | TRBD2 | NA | TGTGCCAGCAGTGAACTCGTAATTGGTGTCGGGAGGACCTACAATGAGCAGTTCTTC | CASSELVIGVGRTYNEQFF
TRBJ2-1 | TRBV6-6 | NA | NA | TGTGCCAGCTCTTCCTCGGGTACTGAAGAGCAGTTCTTC | CASSSSGTEEQFF
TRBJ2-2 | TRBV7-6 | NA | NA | TGTGCCAGCAAACGGGACGGGGAGCTGTTTTTT | CASKRDGELFF
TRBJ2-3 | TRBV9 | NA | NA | TGTGCCAGCAGCGTAGTGGCCGAAACAGATACGCAGTATTTT | CASSVVAETDTQYF
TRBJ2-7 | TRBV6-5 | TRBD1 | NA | TGTGCCAGCAATGAGGGGGCTGGTGAGCAGTACTTC | CASNEGAGEQYF
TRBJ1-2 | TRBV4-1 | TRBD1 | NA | TGCGCCAGCAGCCAAGATGACAGGGCTAACTATGGCTACACCTTC | CASSQDDRANYGYTF
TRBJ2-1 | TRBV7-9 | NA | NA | TGTGCCAGCAGCCCCTACGGTGATGAGCAGTTCTTC | CASSPYGDEQFF
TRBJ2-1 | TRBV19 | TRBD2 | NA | TGTGCCAGTAGTATGGGAGCTAGCGGGAGGGCCGGGGAGCAGTTCTTC | CASSMGASGRAGEQFF
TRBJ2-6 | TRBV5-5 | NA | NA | TGTGCCAGCAGCTACCTAACGGTCGCTGGGGCCAACGTCCTGACTTTC | CASSYLTVAGANVLTF
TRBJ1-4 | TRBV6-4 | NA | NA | TGTGCCAGCAGTGTCGATACGGGTGAAAAACTGTTTTTT | CASSVDTGEKLFF
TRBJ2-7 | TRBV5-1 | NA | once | TGCGCCAGCAGCTTGGTGGGGGCTTCAGGCCACGAGCAGTACTTC | CASSLVGASGHEQYF
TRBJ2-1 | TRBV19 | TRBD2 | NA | TGTGCCAGTAGTATATCTCGGGGGGGGTACAATGAGCAGTTCTTC | CASSISRGGYNEQFF
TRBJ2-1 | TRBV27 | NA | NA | TGTGCCAGCAGACCCAGGGGGGTCGACGTTAGCTCCTACAATGAGCAGTTCTTC | CASRPRGVDVSSYNEQFF
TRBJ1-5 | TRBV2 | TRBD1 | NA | TGTGCCAGCAGTGAATTAACAGGGGAGCAGCCCCAGCATTTT | CASSELTGEQPQHF
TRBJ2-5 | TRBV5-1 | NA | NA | TGCGCCAGCAGCTTGGGAGTCTTCCCTACTCGAAAACAAGAGACCCAGTACTTC | CASSLGVFPTRKQETQYF
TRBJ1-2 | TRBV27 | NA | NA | TGTGCCAGCAGTTTATGGGCAGGGCATAAGGATGGCTACACCTTC | CASSLWAGHKDGYTF
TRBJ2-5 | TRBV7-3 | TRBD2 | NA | TGTGCCAGCAGCCCGCAGGGAGGGGCCCAACAAGAGACCCAGTACTTC | CASSPQGGAQQETQYF
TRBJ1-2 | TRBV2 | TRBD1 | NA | TGTGCCAGTAGACCGGGACAGGGTAACTATGGCTACACCTTC | CASRPGQGNYGYTF
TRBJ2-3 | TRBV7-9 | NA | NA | TGTGCCAGCAGCAGTGACGGGACTGTCACAGATACGCAGTATTTT | CASSSDGTVTDTQYF
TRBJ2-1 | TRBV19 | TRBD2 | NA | TGTGCCAGTAGGGGACTAGGACGGAGCTCCTACAATGAGCAGTTCTTC | CASRGLGRSSYNEQFF
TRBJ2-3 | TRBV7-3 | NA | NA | TGTGCCAGCAGCCGCATAACTAGCACAGATACGCAGTATTTT | CASSRITSTDTQYF
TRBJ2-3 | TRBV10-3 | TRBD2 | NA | TGTGCCACCAGGACTAGCGGAGAAAATCGCACAGATACGCAGTATTTT | CATRTSGENRTDTQYF
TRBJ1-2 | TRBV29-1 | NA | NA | TGCAGCGTTGAAGTATTCATAAGGGAGGATGGCTATGGCTACACCTTC | CSVEVFIREDGYGYTF
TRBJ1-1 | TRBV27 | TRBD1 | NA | TGTGCCAGCAGTTGGGTTACCTCAGGGTTATTAGAGGGCAGGGGGACGTACACTGAAGCTTTCTTT | CASSWVTSGLLEGRGTYTEAFF
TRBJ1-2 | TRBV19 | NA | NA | TGTGCCAGTAGTATTTGGAGGAGAGGAGGCTACACCTTC | CASSIWRRGGYTF
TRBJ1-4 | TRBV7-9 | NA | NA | TGTGCCAGCAGCTTAGCGGGGGGTGATGAAAAACTGTTTTTT | CASSLAGGDEKLFF
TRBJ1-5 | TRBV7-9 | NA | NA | TGTTCCAGCAGCTTAGGAGGGCATAGCAATCAGCCCCAGCATTTT | CSSSLGGHSNQPQHF
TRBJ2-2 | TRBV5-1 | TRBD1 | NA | TGCGCCAGCAGCTTGGCCATGGGACAGGGTTTTGATTACGGGGAGCTGTTTTTT | CASSLAMGQGFDYGELFF
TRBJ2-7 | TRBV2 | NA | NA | TGTGCCAGCAGTGAAGAGGTCAGGGGTGCGTACTTC | CASSEEVRGAYF
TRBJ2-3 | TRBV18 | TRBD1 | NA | TGTGCCAGCTCACCAGGTGGACAGGGACATTATAGCACAGATACGCAGTATTTT | CASSPGGQGHYSTDTQYF
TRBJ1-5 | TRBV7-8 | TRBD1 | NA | TGTGCCAGCAGCTTGGATCGCCGGGACAGCAGGTGGGAGCCCCAGCATTTT | CASSLDRRDSRWEPQHF
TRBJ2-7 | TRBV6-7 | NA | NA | TGTGCCAGCAGTTCGTTGACTAGCTCCTACGAGCAGTACTTC | CASSSLTSSYEQYF
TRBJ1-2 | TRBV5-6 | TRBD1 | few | TGTGCCAGCAGCTTGGCTGTAGGGGGCAATGGCTACACCTTC | CASSLAVGGNGYTF
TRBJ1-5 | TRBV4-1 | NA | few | TGCGCCAGCAGCCAAAGGTTTGAGGATCAGCCCCAGCATTTT | CASSQRFEDQPQHF
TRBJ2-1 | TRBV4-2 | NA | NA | TGTGCCAGCAGCCAAGATCGGGGGTCTGAGCAGTTCTTC | CASSQDRGSEQFF
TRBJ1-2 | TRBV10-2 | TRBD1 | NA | TGCGCCAGCAGGGAGACCGGGACAGCCTTGACATTCTATGGCTACACCTTC | CASRETGTALTFYGYTF
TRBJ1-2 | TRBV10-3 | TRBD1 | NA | TGTGCCATCAGTGAGTCGGGTACCCCGGGACAGGGCTATGGCTACACCTTC | CAISESGTPGQGYGYTF
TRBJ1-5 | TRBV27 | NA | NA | TGTGCCAGCGGGCCCCTATTCAATCAGCCCCAGCATTTT | CASGPLFNQPQHF
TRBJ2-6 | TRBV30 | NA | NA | TGTGCCTGGAGTGTCTCCTCTGGGGCCAACGTCCTGACTTTC | CAWSVSSGANVLTF
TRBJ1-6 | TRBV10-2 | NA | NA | TGCGCCAGCAGGGAGACCTTCACTCATGGGCCTTCGCCCCTCCACTTT | CASRETFTHGPSPLHF
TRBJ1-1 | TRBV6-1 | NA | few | TGTGCCAGCAGTGAGAGAAGTGCCGAAGTACCTCACACTGAAGCTTTCTTT | CASSERSAEVPHTEAFF
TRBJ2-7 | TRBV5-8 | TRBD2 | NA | TGTGCCAGCAGCCTCAGCGGGATAACCTACGAGCAGTACTTC | CASSLSGITYEQYF
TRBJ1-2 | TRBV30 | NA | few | TGTGCCTGGAGTGCTCAGGAAAACTATGGCTACACCTTC | CAWSAQENYGYTF
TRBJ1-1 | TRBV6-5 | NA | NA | TGTGCCAGCCGGCCGGGGGAGAGCTTGAACACTGAAGCTTTCTTT | CASRPGESLNTEAFF
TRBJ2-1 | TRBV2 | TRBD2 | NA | TGTGCCAGCAGTGGGACTAGCAGGCGGCCAAATGAGCAGTTCTTC | CASSGTSRRPNEQFF
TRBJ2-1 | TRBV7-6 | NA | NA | TGTGCCAGCAGCTTAGGGGCTGCCTACAATGAGCAGTTCTTC | CASSLGAAYNEQFF
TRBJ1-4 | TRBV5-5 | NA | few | TGTGCCAGCAGCTTGCCGCCAGGGCCGGTTGAAAAACTGTTTTTT | CASSLPPGPVEKLFF
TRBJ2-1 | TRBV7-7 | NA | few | TGTGCCAGCAGCCGGGGAGGGGGGGCTACGGATGAGCAGTTCTTC | CASSRGGGATDEQFF
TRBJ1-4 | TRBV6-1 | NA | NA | TGTGCCAGCAGTTGGGAGCGAAGGAAACTGTTTTTT | CASSWERRKLFF
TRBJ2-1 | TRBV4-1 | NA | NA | TGCGCCAGCAGCCGAATAACTTCCTACAATGAGCAGTTCTTC | CASSRITSYNEQFF
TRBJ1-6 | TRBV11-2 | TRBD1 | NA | TGTGCCAGCAGCCATCGGGTACAGGGGAGGTCCTATAATTCACCCCTCCACTTT | CASSHRVQGRSYNSPLHF
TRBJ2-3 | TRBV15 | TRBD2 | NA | TGTGCCACCAGCACAGATACTAGCGGGAGAGCAGATACGCAGTATTTT | CATSTDTSGRADTQYF